Shown below are 24 T cell receptor beta chains from a single sample sequenced in a study of molecular identifiers for immune sequencing clone quantification. Each CDR3 protein is one row after TCRdb ran MiXCR on the PCR reads. The sample records some 100,000 distinct CDR3 sequences, 19% being singletons. Sequences were obtained from naive CD8+ T cells from blood, with Jurkat cell RNA spiked in. The subset here: FACS-sorted CD8+CD4-CCR7+CD45RA+ naive T cells. Receptor source: a human donor in good health. Some libraries in this study had Jurkat cell RNA spiked in.

This clonotype was found many times. The chain carries TRBV2 and TRBJ2-3, with 7 positions matching TRBD1. The ends lost 10 bases at V and 0 bases at J; junction bases unmatched: 7. The CDR3 totals 14 residues. Per germline, CDR1 SNHLY and CDR2 FYNNEI. CDR3 in amino acids: CANQQGFSTDTQYF. DNA for the CDR3: TGTGCCAACCAACAGGGGTTTAGCACAGATACGCAGTATTTT.

This clonotype was seen many times. The rearrangement joins TRBV20-1 to TRBJ2-3; unclear D gene. The CDR3 runs to 9 residues. Germline CDR1 is DFQATT and CDR2 is SNEGSKA (reference sequence). Trimming cost V 7 bases and J 4 bases, with 3 bases left between them. CDR3 DNA: TGCAGTGTGGCAGATACGCAGTATTTT. Amino acid sequence: CSVADTQYF.

The V gene is TRBV7-2, the J gene TRBJ1-1; D may be TRBD1 (6 bases). This CDR3 has 16 residues. Trimming shortened V by 7 bases and J by 0 bases, and 18 bases separated the two germline ends. Per the germline V gene, CDR1 is SGHTA and CDR2 is FQGNSA. The CDR3 DNA sequence: TGTGCCAGCACCCGAAGCCTCAGGGACATGAACACTGAAGCTTTCTTT. This translates into CASTRSLRDMNTEAFF.

This clonotype has just a few counts. The V call is TRBV20-1, the J call TRBJ2-7; tentatively, D is TRBD1 (5 bases). The CDR3 is 12 amino acids. Per the germline V gene, CDR1 is DFQATT and CDR2 is SNEGSKA (reference sequence). V lost 3 bases to trimming and J lost 2 bases, with 8 bases between them. Here the CDR3 DNA reads TGCAGTGCTAGGGACATGACCTACGAGCAGTACTTC. It codes for CSARDMTYEQYF.

This clonotype appeared a few times. This may be a read error, as it is one base from a much larger clone. Here the CDR3 reads CSVRLGELFF. In nucleotides, the CDR3 is TGCAGCGTTAGATTAGGGGAGCTGTTTTTT. The rearrangement uses TRBV29-1 and TRBJ2-2; D remains ambiguous. The germline gives CDR1 SQVTM, CDR2 ANQGSEA. The CDR3 extends over 10 amino acids. The ends were cut back, 5 bases at V and 8 bases at J, with 6 bases in the middle.

The chain employs TRBV4-1 and TRBJ1-1; 9 nucleotides agree with TRBD1. Germline values: CDR1 MGHRA, CDR2 YSYEKL. Trimming removed 4 bases from V and 4 bases from J; junction bases left unmatched: 4. The CDR3 consists of 14 residues. The CDR3: CASSPGQGSTEAFF. In DNA form, the CDR3 reads TGCGCCAGCAGCCCTGGACAGGGGAGCACTGAAGCTTTCTTT.

This clonotype occurred many times. V and J are TRBV7-6 and TRBJ2-3, with 12 bases lining up with TRBD1. Germline V gene sequence: CDR1 SGHVS, CDR2 FNYEAQ. The V and J ends lost 5 bases and 4 bases, in that order; junction bases with no gene match: 4. The CDR3 runs to 15 residues. CDR3 nucleotides: TGTGCCAGCAGCGGGGGGACAGGGGGCGCAGATACGCAGTATTTT. Its protein is CASSGGTGGADTQYF.

The sample holds many counts of this clonotype. J is TRBJ2-7 and V is TRBV7-9; TRBD1 aligns across 7 bases. J lost 4 bases, V lost 5 bases, and 11 bases had no gene match. CDR1 is SEHNR and CDR2 is FQNEAQ in the germline V gene (reference sequence). The CDR3 has 15 residues. CDR3 in DNA: TGTGCCAGCAGCCCCGTCGTAGGGGGCAGGTACGAGCAGTACTTC. Encoded protein: CASSPVVGGRYEQYF.

The chain has TRBV14 and TRBJ1-6; the D gene is possibly TRBD1 (5 bases). CDR1 and CDR2 from the germline V gene are SGHDN and FVKESK. This CDR3 comprises 16 residues. Trimming removed 0 bases from V and 8 bases from J, with 14 bases in between. CDR3 coding DNA: TGTGCCAGCAGCCAAGAGAACGGGGGAAGGTATTCACCCCTCCACTTT. Translating gives CASSQENGGRYSPLHF.

This clonotype was seen ten or more times. The J gene is TRBJ2-3, the V gene TRBV13, with D uncertain. V shed 5 bases and J shed 4 bases, with 19 bases lying between them. Germline V CDR1 and CDR2: PRHDT, FYEKMQ (reference sequence). The CDR3 contains 16 residues. The CDR3 DNA sequence: TGTGCCAGCAGCCCCCCGGGTCGGGCTATCCCAGATACGCAGTATTTT. This translates into CASSPPGRAIPDTQYF.

This clonotype has a count of ten or more. CDR3 amino acids: CASSSRSRGGTEAFF. Here the CDR3 DNA reads TGCGCCAGCAGCTCCCGTTCCCGGGGGGGGACTGAAGCTTTCTTT. The V gene is TRBV4-3, the J gene TRBJ1-1, with a weak D call TRBD1 (5 bases). CDR1 is LGHNA and CDR2 is YSLEER in the germline V gene. The CDR3 runs to 15 residues. The V and J ends lost 5 bases and 5 bases respectively, with 18 bases between them.

The chain carries TRBV14 and TRBJ2-2; D unclear. Germline values: CDR1 SGHDN, CDR2 FVKESK. CDR3 size: 13 residues. V lost 5 bases and J lost 3, with 7 bases in between. CDR3 nucleotides: TGTGCCAGCAGCTTAACTTACACCGGGGAGCTGTTTTTT. Protein: CASSLTYTGELFF.

This clonotype was recorded at least ten times. The chain recombines TRBV11-2 with TRBJ1-2, with 7 nucleotides matching TRBD1. The CDR3 loop spans 16 amino acids. The J segment lost 0 bases and the V segment lost 1 base, leaving 5 bases of the junction unmatched. CDR1 and CDR2 from the germline V gene are SGHAT and FQNNGV. The CDR3 spells CASSLGGGNTNYGYTF. The CDR3, as DNA: TGTGCCAGCAGCTTAGGAGGGGGCAATACTAACTATGGCTACACCTTC. Looking up the rest from reference TRBV11-2 and TRBJ1-2 gives the full variable domain: EAGVAQSPRYKIIEKRQSVAFWCNPISGHATLYWYQQILGQGPKLLIQFQNNGVVDDSQLPKDRFSAERLKGVDSTLKIQPAKLEDSAVYLCASSLGGGNTNYGYTFGSGTRLTVV.

This clonotype came up many times. This chain joins TRBV30 and TRBJ1-3; tentatively, D is TRBD1 (6 bases). Germline CDR1 reads GTSNPN; CDR2 reads SVGIG (reference sequence). The CDR3 consists of 12 residues. With 6 bases removed from V and 4 bases from J, the gap between germline ends came to 10 bases. The CDR3 bases are TGTGCCTGCCCGGGGGCAGGAAACACCATATATTTT. It yields the protein CACPGAGNTIYF. Using reference TRBV30 and TRBJ1-3 for the parts outside the CDR3, the full variable domain is SQTIHQWPATLVQPVGSPLSLECTVEGTSNPNLYWYRQAAGRGLQLLFYSVGIGQISSEVPQNLSASRPQDRQFILSSKKLLLSDSGFYLCACPGAGNTIYFGEGSWLTVV.

This clonotype was counted between two and nine times. The chain uses TRBV11-2 and TRBJ2-2; 12 bases line up with TRBD2. Germline V gives CDR1 SGHAT, CDR2 FQNNGV. The junction had 7 bases not matched to a gene; V was cut back by 7 bases and J by 1 base. There are 17 residues in the CDR3. In DNA, the CDR3 is TGTGCCAGCATCCTCGGACTAGCGGGGAAGAACACCGGGGAGCTGTTTTTT. Translation gives CASILGLAGKNTGELFF.

This clonotype was detected ten times or more. The chain uses TRBV5-1 and TRBJ1-2; TRBD1 aligns across 9 bases. Germline CDR1 and CDR2: SGHRS and YFSETQ. Trimming removed 7 bases from V and 8 bases from J; junction bases left unmatched: 9. The CDR3 has 13 amino acids. The CDR3 nucleotides are TGCGCCAGCGGTCCCGGGACAGGGTACGGCTACACCTTC. Its protein is CASGPGTGYGYTF.

In this sample, this clonotype turned up many times. The V and J genes are TRBV7-6 and TRBJ2-5; TRBD1 or TRBD2 may be the D gene (6 bases each). CDR1 is SGHVS and CDR2 is FNYEAQ in the germline V gene. This CDR3 region has 17 residues. Between the trimmed V and J ends, which lost 1 base and 5 bases, there was a span of 20 bases. The CDR3 protein is CASSLGGRQGGRETQYF. CDR3 coding DNA: TGTGCCAGCAGCTTAGGAGGCCGACAAGGGGGGAGGGAGACCCAGTACTTC.

This clonotype was seen ten or more times. In DNA form, the CDR3 reads TGTGCCAGCAGCTTACAGGGGCGCAATCAGCCCCAGCATTTT. Amino acids: CASSLQGRNQPQHF. The rearrangement uses TRBV5-6 and TRBJ1-5, with TRBD1 identical over 7 bases. There are 14 residues in the CDR3. V lost 2 bases, J lost 2 bases, and 1 base stayed unmatched. Germline CDR1 reads SGHDT; CDR2 reads YYEEEE. The whole variable domain, filled in from reference TRBV5-6 and TRBJ1-5, reads DAGVTQSPTHLIKTRGQQVTLRCSPKSGHDTVSWYQQALGQGPQFIFQYYEEEERQRGNFPDRFSGHQFPNYSSELNVNALLLGDSALYLCASSLQGRNQPQHFGDGTRLSIL.

This clonotype appeared many times. This chain links TRBV20-1 with TRBJ1-2; D call uncertain. V lost 6 bases, J lost 6 bases, and 11 bases lay in between. There are 11 residues in the CDR3. Germline loops: CDR1 DFQATT, CDR2 SNEGSKA (reference sequence). The CDR3 bases are TGCAGTGCCCTACCGCTCGATGGCTACACCTTC. Its translation: CSALPLDGYTF.

There are many counts of this clonotype. The J gene is TRBJ2-7, the V gene TRBV20-1; D call uncertain. Germline V lookup: CDR1 DFQATT, CDR2 SNEGSKA (reference sequence). The ends were cut back, 0 bases at V and 2 bases at J, with 17 bases in the middle. The CDR3 loop spans 16 amino acids. The CDR3 region has the DNA TGCAGTGCTAGAGAGGAAATGTACAACAACCCCTACGAGCAGTACTTC. Protein product: CSAREEMYNNPYEQYF.

This clonotype was picked up many times. The rearrangement joins TRBV12-3 or TRBV12-4 to TRBJ2-5, with no clear D. The CDR3 spans 11 residues. Deletions cut 6 bases from V and 5 bases from J, with 7 bases between. The CDR3 nucleotides are TGTGCCAGCAGCTTTGGGGAGACCCAGTACTTC. Translating it yields CASSFGETQYF.

This clonotype was found many times. The CDR3 is CASSLLQGPPEAFF. The CDR3 DNA reads TGCGCCAGCAGCTTGTTACAGGGCCCCCCTGAAGCTTTCTTT. V and J are TRBV5-1 and TRBJ1-1; tentative D call: TRBD1 (6 bases). This CDR3 has 14 residues. The germline V gene has CDR1 SGHRS and CDR2 YFSETQ. Trimming stripped 1 base from V and 6 bases from J, with 13 bases between.

This clonotype was recorded at least ten times. The rearrangement joins TRBV25-1 to TRBJ2-3; D unresolved. V shed 3 bases and J shed 1 base, with 11 bases lying between them. This CDR3 comprises 15 residues. Per germline, CDR1 MGHDK and CDR2 SYGVNS. The CDR3 protein is CASSDRFGGTDTQYF. The CDR3 DNA sequence: TGTGCCAGCAGTGATCGTTTTGGGGGCACAGATACGCAGTATTTT.

This clonotype has a count of ten or more. The chain uses TRBV12-3 or TRBV12-4 and TRBJ1-5; weak D call: TRBD1 (6 bases). This CDR3 contains 15 residues. Trimming shortened V by 2 bases and J by 0 bases, and 8 bases separated the two germline ends. CDR3 coding DNA: TGTGCCAGCAGTTTAAGGGGGGTTAGCAATCAGCCCCAGCATTTT. Its protein is CASSLRGVSNQPQHF.